The 29 T cell receptor beta chains reported below all come from one sample, sequenced in a study of T cell repertoires in cytomegalovirus infection. In TCRdb, the reads were re-called with MiXCR into one record per CDR3 protein. The sample lists about 83,000 distinct CDR3 sequences; roughly a quarter were seen once. These receptors' antigens are unknown. The sample in question was CD8+ T cells from cultured PBMCs, obtained from culture after CMV antigen stimulation. The receptors were gathered from a human donor in good health (CMV status not recorded). Some clones in this sample may be carry-over from other donors' samples.

Concerning this clonotype itself: At one of its ends the junction is not consistent with the germline gene, which may arise from a read error. The chain is built from TRBV27 and TRBJ2-1, with 8 bases identical to TRBD2. This CDR3 contains 15 residues. Germline V gene data show CDR1 as MNHEY and CDR2 as SMNVEV (reference sequence). The CDR3 sequence is CANSLSPSGYNEQFF. In DNA form, the CDR3 reads TGTGCCAACAGTTTATCCCCTAGCGGGTACAATGAGCAGTTCTTC.

The rearrangement joins TRBV7-9 to TRBJ1-3, with no clear D. This CDR3 has 15 residues. Trimming pared 5 bases from V and 0 bases from J, leaving 11 bases between. Germline V lookup: CDR1 SEHNR, CDR2 FQNEAQ (reference sequence). CDR3 in amino acids: CASSLSENSGNTIYF. The CDR3 coding sequence is TGTGCCAGCAGCCTCTCGGAGAACTCTGGAAACACCATATATTTT.

The J gene is TRBJ1-2, the V gene TRBV4-3; 10 nucleotides agree with TRBD1. Germline V lookup: CDR1 LGHNA, CDR2 YSLEER. The CDR3 is 17 residues long. Trimming removed 0 bases from V and 4 bases from J; junction bases left unmatched: 8. The CDR3: CASSQDWGGQGGYGYTF. DNA of the CDR3: TGCGCCAGCAGCCAAGATTGGGGCGGACAGGGGGGCTATGGCTACACCTTC.

In this sample, this clonotype turned up many times. V and J are TRBV7-9 and TRBJ1-1; 8 nucleotides line up with TRBD1. Germline V lookup: CDR1 SEHNR, CDR2 FQNEAQ (reference sequence). The CDR3 is made up of 15 amino acids. V gave up 4 bases and J gave up 2 bases; unmatched junction bases: 6. The CDR3 protein is CASSYPGTGNTEAFF. CDR3 DNA: TGTGCCAGCAGCTACCCCGGGACAGGCAACACTGAAGCTTTCTTT. Filled out from reference TRBV7-9 and TRBJ1-1, the complete variable domain reads DTGVSQNPRHKITKRGQNVTFRCDPISEHNRLYWYRQTLGQGPEFLTYFQNEAQLEKSRLLSDRFSAERPKGSFSTLEIQRTEQGDSAMYLCASSYPGTGNTEAFFGQGTRLTVV.

Ten or more counts support this clonotype. The J gene is TRBJ1-2, the V gene TRBV7-2; D is perhaps TRBD1 (5 bases). The CDR3 length is 14 residues. Germline CDR1 SGHTA, CDR2 FQGNSA. V was trimmed by 2 bases and J by 7 bases, leaving 14 bases between them. This CDR3 is CASSLSGTVGGYTF. In DNA form, the CDR3 reads TGTGCCAGCAGCTTATCCGGGACGGTGGGTGGCTACACCTTC. The whole variable domain, remainder taken from reference TRBV7-2 and TRBJ1-2, is GAGVSQSPSNKVTEKGKDVELRCDPISGHTALYWYRQSLGQGLEFLIYFQGNSAPDKSGLPSDRFSAERTGGSVSTLTIQRTQQEDSAVYLCASSLSGTVGGYTFGSGTRLTVV.

This chain connects TRBV6-1 to TRBJ2-1; no clear D. Per germline, CDR1 MNHNS and CDR2 SASEGT. Deletions cut 5 bases from V and 8 bases from J, with 19 bases between. The CDR3 covers 15 residues. The DNA for the CDR3 is TGTGCCAGCAGTCGAGTCCGGGTCTCTGACGATGAGCAGTTCTTC. Translation: CASSRVRVSDDEQFF.

This clonotype was seen ten or more times. An end of the junction differs from the germline gene, which may be a read error. V and J are TRBV7-7 and TRBJ2-7; TRBD1 matches 9 bases. The CDR3 contains 14 residues. The germline V gene encodes CDR1 SSHAT and CDR2 FNYEAQ (reference sequence). CDR3 region: CASSSGTGYYEQYF. Here the CDR3 DNA reads TGTGCTAGCAGCTCGGGGACAGGGTACTACGAGCAGTACTTC.

The V gene is TRBV14, the J gene TRBJ2-7, with 10 bases aligning to TRBD1. Germline trimming cut 4 bases from V and 5 bases from J; bases unmatched to any gene: 11. Germline V gene lookup returns CDR1 SGHDN and CDR2 FVKESK. The CDR3 totals 16 residues. The CDR3 nucleotides read TGTGCCAGCAGCCGACGTAGGACAGGGGGTTACAACGAGCAGTACTTC. It specifies CASSRRRTGGYNEQYF.

The CDR3 bases are TGTGCCAGCAGTCCCGACAGACCTGAAGCTTTCTTT. Its translation: CASSPDRPEAFF. The rearrangement uses TRBV28 and TRBJ1-1; D is perhaps TRBD1 (5 bases). The V end was cut by 5 bases, the J end by 6 bases, with 10 bases between. Per the germline V gene, CDR1 is MDHEN and CDR2 is SYDVKM. CDR3 length: 12 amino acids.

The V gene is TRBV9, the J gene TRBJ1-4; weak D call: TRBD1 (5 bases). The CDR3 runs 14 residues. Germline CDR1 SGDLS, CDR2 YYNGEE. V was clipped by 5 bases and J by 3 bases, with 11 bases between them. The CDR3: CASSLGQANEKLFF. The CDR3 region has the DNA TGTGCCAGCAGTTTGGGGCAGGCTAATGAAAAACTGTTTTTT.

V usage is TRBV27 and J usage is TRBJ2-7, with 8 nucleotides matching TRBD1. This CDR3 has 13 amino acids. The germline CDR1 and CDR2 sequences are MNHEY and SMNVEV (reference sequence). The J segment lost 6 bases and the V segment lost 4 bases, leaving 5 bases of the junction unmatched. Here the CDR3 DNA reads TGTGCCAGCAGTTCAGGGGGCAGGAGCGAGCAGTACTTC. This translates into CASSSGGRSEQYF.

This clonotype was seen only once. CDR3 nucleotides: TGTGCCAGCAGCCAAGAATACAGCGGGGTTCTGAATGAGCAGTTCTTC. This sequence encodes CASSQEYSGVLNEQFF. The chain uses TRBV3-1 and TRBJ2-1, with 7 bases aligning to TRBD2. The CDR3 length is 16 residues. The trim removed 0 bases at V and 7 bases at J, leaving 9 bases unmatched. CDR1 is LGHDT and CDR2 is YNNKEL in the germline V gene (reference sequence).

This clonotype was found a few times. The chain links TRBV18 to TRBJ1-6; the D is unclear. CDR1 and CDR2 from the germline V gene are KGHSH and LQKENI. V shed 0 bases and J shed 7 bases, with 10 bases lying between them. The CDR3 runs 15 residues. This chain's CDR3 is CASSPPRSQNSPLHF. In nucleotides, the CDR3 is TGTGCCAGCTCACCACCTCGTAGCCAGAATTCACCCCTCCACTTT. Variable domain in full (rest from reference TRBV18 and TRBJ1-6): NAGVMQNPRHLVRRRGQEARLRCSPMKGHSHVYWYRQLPEEGLKFMVYLQKENIIDESGMPKERFSAEFPKEGPSILRIQQVVRGDSAAYFCASSPPRSQNSPLHFGNGTRLTVT.

V is TRBV20-1 and J is TRBJ1-2; perhaps TRBD1 as D (6 bases). Germline lookup yields CDR1 DFQATT and CDR2 SNEGSKA (reference sequence). The CDR3 covers 13 residues. The V end was cut by 3 bases, the J end by 7 bases, with 15 bases between. In DNA form, the CDR3 reads TGCAGTGCTAGTGCAGGGGTGAACCCTGGCTACACCTTC. It is translated as CSASAGVNPGYTF.

This clonotype showed up just a few times. The V and J genes are TRBV4-3 and TRBJ1-1; no clear D. The CDR3 runs to 14 residues. From germline, CDR1 is LGHNA and CDR2 YSLEER. Trimming removed 3 bases from V and 5 bases from J, with 13 bases in between. CDR3 amino acids: CASSHPSRGTEAFF. Written as DNA, the CDR3 is TGCGCCAGCAGCCATCCGAGCCGCGGGACTGAAGCTTTCTTT.

V is TRBV6-5 and J is TRBJ2-7; 8 nucleotides align to TRBD2. Germline trimming cut 2 bases from V and 5 bases from J; bases unmatched to any gene: 5. CDR3 size: 14 residues. Germline CDR1 reads MNHEY; CDR2 reads SVGAGI. The CDR3 sequence is CASSYGPTSDEQYF. CDR3 coding DNA: TGTGCCAGCAGTTACGGTCCGACTAGCGACGAGCAGTACTTC.

The rearrangement uses TRBV29-1 and TRBJ2-7; 9 bases fit TRBD1. The CDR3 is made up of 12 amino acids. Looked up from germline, CDR1 is SQVTM and CDR2 is ANQGSEA. Trimming cost V 8 bases and J 3 bases; bases outside gene matches: 5. Here the CDR3 DNA reads TGCAGCAGCAGGACAGGGGACTACGAGCAGTACTTC. It specifies CSSRTGDYEQYF.

The rearrangement links TRBV29-1 to TRBJ1-3; 7 bases match TRBD1. The CDR3 is 17 residues long. The germline gives CDR1 SQVTM, CDR2 ANQGSEA. The V gene end was trimmed by 0 bases and the J gene end by 4 bases; junction bases not matched to a gene: 12. CDR3 bases: TGCAGCGTTGAAGATTGGGCCGGACAGGCGGCGGGAAACACCATATATTTT. It specifies CSVEDWAGQAAGNTIYF.

V gene TRBV30 combines with J gene TRBJ2-7, with unresolved D. Trimming removed 5 bases from V and 4 bases from J, with 9 bases in between. The CDR3 sequence is 11 residues long. Germline V gene data show CDR1 as GTSNPN and CDR2 as SVGIG (reference sequence). The CDR3 sequence is CAWGTGYEQYF. CDR3 bases: TGTGCCTGGGGAACCGGTTACGAGCAGTACTTC.

CDR3 DNA sequence: TGTGCCAGCAGTTTATCTGCTACTAGTTTCTACGAGCAGTACTTC. It specifies CASSLSATSFYEQYF. The chain carries TRBV27 and TRBJ2-7, with D tentatively TRBD2 (5 bases). Trimming stripped 0 bases from V and 3 bases from J, with 12 bases between. The CDR3 covers 15 residues. Germline-derived CDR1 and CDR2 are MNHEY and SMNVEV (reference sequence).

This clonotype has more than one count but fewer than ten. The chain recombines TRBV28 with TRBJ1-1; no firm D call. V gave up 3 bases and J gave up 2 bases, with 13 bases separating them. The CDR3 spans 15 residues. Germline V lookup: CDR1 MDHEN, CDR2 SYDVKM. In DNA, the CDR3 is TGTGCCAGCAGTTTTGAGTCTGGGGTAAACACTGAAGCTTTCTTT. Amino acids: CASSFESGVNTEAFF. Full variable domain (missing parts from reference TRBV28 and TRBJ1-1): DVKVTQSSRYLVKRTGEKVFLECVQDMDHENMFWYRQDPGLGLRLIYFSYDVKMKEKGDIPEGYSVSREKKERFSLILESASTNQTSMYLCASSFESGVNTEAFFGQGTRLTVV.

The CDR3 reads CASSQGAGVSGTDTQYF. The CDR3 bases are TGCGCCAGCAGCCAAGGCGCAGGGGTCTCGGGCACAGATACGCAGTATTTT. The rearrangement uses TRBV4-3 and TRBJ2-3; D is perhaps TRBD1 (6 bases). This CDR3 comprises 17 residues. Germline V gene lookup returns CDR1 LGHNA and CDR2 YSLEER. V was trimmed by 1 base and J by 1 base, leaving 15 bases between them.

At least ten counts were recorded for this clonotype. The chain carries TRBV6-6 and TRBJ2-7, with 9 bases identical to TRBD2. The junction had 4 bases not matched to a gene; V was cut back by 2 bases and J by 2 bases. Germline lookup yields CDR1 MNHNY and CDR2 SVGAGI (reference sequence). CDR3 length: 15 residues. The CDR3 loop is CASSYIASGAYEQYF. The CDR3 nucleotides are TGTGCCAGCAGTTACATCGCTAGCGGGGCCTACGAGCAGTACTTC.

This clonotype was recorded a few times. The chain links TRBV6-5 to TRBJ1-2; 8 bases are shared with TRBD1. The ends lost 8 bases at V and 8 bases at J; junction bases unmatched: 13. The CDR3 has 14 residues. Germline assignment: CDR1 MNHEY and CDR2 SVGAGI. CDR3 sequence: CASGTTGVTAGYTF. The DNA for the CDR3 is TGTGCCAGCGGCACGACAGGGGTGACGGCGGGCTACACCTTC.

The chain uses TRBV9 and TRBJ2-2, with 8 bases fitting TRBD1. V shed 4 bases, J shed 8 bases, and the junction held 10 bases outside the gene matches. Per the germline V gene, CDR1 is SGDLS and CDR2 is YYNGEE. The CDR3 sequence is 15 residues long. CDR3 residues: CASSSTGTGFGELFF. The CDR3 DNA is TGTGCCAGCAGCTCCACCGGGACAGGTTTTGGGGAGCTGTTTTTT.

There are many counts of this clonotype. The chain links TRBV4-2 to TRBJ1-5; D may be TRBD1 (5 bases). Germline V gene lookup returns CDR1 LGHNA and CDR2 YNFKEQ. V was clipped by 0 bases and J by 2 bases, with 14 bases between them. The CDR3 is 17 residues long. The CDR3 loop reads CASSQDGTPRGNQPQHF. In nucleotides, the CDR3 is TGTGCCAGCAGCCAAGATGGGACCCCTAGGGGCAATCAGCCCCAGCATTTT.

In this sample, this clonotype turned up many times. This chain links TRBV18 with TRBJ2-7; D gene unclear. Trimming left V 0 bases short and J 3 bases short, with 6 bases between. CDR1 is KGHSH and CDR2 is LQKENI in the germline V gene. This CDR3 spans 13 amino acids. The CDR3 sequence: CASSPPTGYEQYF. The CDR3 bases are TGTGCCAGCTCACCACCCACCGGCTACGAGCAGTACTTC.

The V gene is TRBV29-1, the J gene TRBJ2-1; TRBD1 matches 7 bases. The germline V gene has CDR1 SQVTM and CDR2 ANQGSEA. The length of the CDR3 is 15 residues. J gave up 0 bases and V 0 bases, and 2 bases lay outside the gene matches. The CDR3: CSVEDRQGSYNEQFF. The CDR3 DNA follows: TGCAGCGTTGAAGATCGACAGGGCTCCTACAATGAGCAGTTCTTC.

This clonotype was seen a few times. This chain links TRBV5-6 with TRBJ2-2, with D unclear. The length of the CDR3 is 11 residues. Trimming took 4 bases from V and 6 from J, leaving 4 bases between them. The germline gives CDR1 SGHDT, CDR2 YYEEEE. CDR3 loop: CASSDAGELFF. In DNA, the CDR3 is TGTGCCAGCAGCGACGCCGGGGAGCTGTTTTTT.